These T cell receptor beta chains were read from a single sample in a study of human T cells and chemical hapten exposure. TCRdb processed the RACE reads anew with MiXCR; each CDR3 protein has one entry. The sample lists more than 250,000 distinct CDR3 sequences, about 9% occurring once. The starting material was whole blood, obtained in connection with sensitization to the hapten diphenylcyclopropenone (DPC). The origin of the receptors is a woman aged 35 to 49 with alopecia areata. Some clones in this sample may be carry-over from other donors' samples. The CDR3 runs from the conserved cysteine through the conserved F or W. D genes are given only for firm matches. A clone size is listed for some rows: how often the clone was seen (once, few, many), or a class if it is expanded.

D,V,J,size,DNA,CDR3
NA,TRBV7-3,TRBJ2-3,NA,TGTGCCAGCAGCCGGGACTCGACTAGCACAGATACGCAGTATTTT,CASSRDSTSTDTQYF
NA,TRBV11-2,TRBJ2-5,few,TGTGCCAGCAGCCAGATAAAACCGGGATGGAGGGAGACCCAGTACTTC,CASSQIKPGWRETQYF
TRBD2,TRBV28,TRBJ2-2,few,TGTGCCAGCAGCCCACTGGGGCTAGCGGGAGTGAGTGGCACCGGGGAGCTGTTTTTT,CASSPLGLAGVSGTGELFF
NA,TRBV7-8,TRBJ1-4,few,TGTGCCAGCAGCGCAGGACTGAGTAATGAAAAACTGTTTTTT,CASSAGLSNEKLFF
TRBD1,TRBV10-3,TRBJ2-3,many,TGTGCCACCGGACAGGGGAATTCTTTAGCAGATACGCAGTATTTT,CATGQGNSLADTQYF
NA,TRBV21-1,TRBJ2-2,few,TGTGCCAGCAGCTACTTAGCGGGAGGGCCCCCCGGGGAGCTGTTTTTT,CASSYLAGGPPGELFF
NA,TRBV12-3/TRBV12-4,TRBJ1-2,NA,TGTGTCAGCAGTCCATTCCGACGGGGATTAAGAGACTATGGCTACACCTTC,CVSSPFRRGLRDYGYTF
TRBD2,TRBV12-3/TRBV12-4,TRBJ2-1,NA,TGTGCCAGCAGTTTTAGCGGGAGTTTCCACAATGAGCAGTTCTTC,CASSFSGSFHNEQFF
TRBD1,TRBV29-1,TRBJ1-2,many,TGCAGCGTTGATTTAGGGGGCGTCTATGGCTACACCTTC,CSVDLGGVYGYTF
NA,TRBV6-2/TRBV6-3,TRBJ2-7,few,TGTGCCAGCAGAAAGGTGGGGTACGAGCAGTACTTC,CASRKVGYEQYF
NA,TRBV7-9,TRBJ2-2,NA,TGTGCCAGCAGCCCCCGGCCAGGATCGAACACCGGGGAGCTGTTTTTT,CASSPRPGSNTGELFF
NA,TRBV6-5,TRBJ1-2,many,TGTGCCAGCACCCCCGCAGGCACCACTAACTATGGCTACACCTTC,CASTPAGTTNYGYTF
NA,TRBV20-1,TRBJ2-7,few,TGCAGTGCTAGAGAATCCCCAGGATCCGAGCAGTACTTC,CSARESPGSEQYF
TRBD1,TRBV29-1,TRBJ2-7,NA,TGCAGCGTCCCGGGGACAGGGGGTATATACGAGCAGTACTTC,CSVPGTGGIYEQYF
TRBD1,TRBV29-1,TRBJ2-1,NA,TGCAGCCTTCGGGACAGGGGGCTTAGTGAGCAGTTCTTC,CSLRDRGLSEQFF
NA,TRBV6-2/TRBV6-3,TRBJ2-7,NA,TGTGCCAGCAGCCCAACCCTACCACCAGATAAGTACTTC,CASSPTLPPDKYF
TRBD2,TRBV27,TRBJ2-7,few,TGTGCCAGCTGGCTAGCGGGAGCTCCCGAGCAGTACTTC,CASWLAGAPEQYF
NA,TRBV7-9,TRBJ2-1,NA,TGTGCCAGCAGCTTGGGCAGGGTGGGCGAGCAGTTCTTC,CASSLGRVGEQFF
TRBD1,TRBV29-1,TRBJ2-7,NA,TGCAGCGTTGAACTCGTCCACAGGGGGCCCTCCTACGAGCAGTACTTC,CSVELVHRGPSYEQYF
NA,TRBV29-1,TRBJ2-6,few,TGCAGCGTTCCGCTCCCTGGGGCCAACGTCCTGACTTTC,CSVPLPGANVLTF
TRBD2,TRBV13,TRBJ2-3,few,TGTGCCAGCAGCTTACTTACTAGCGGGAGTTTGACAGATACGCAGTATTTT,CASSLLTSGSLTDTQYF
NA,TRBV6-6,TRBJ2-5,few,TGTGCCAGCAGTTTCCCTTCCTCTACTGGGGAGACCCAGTACTTC,CASSFPSSTGETQYF
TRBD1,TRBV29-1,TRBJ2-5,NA,TGCAGCGTGACGACAGGGGCAAAGACCCAGTACTTC,CSVTTGAKTQYF
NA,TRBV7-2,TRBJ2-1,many,TGTGCCAGCAGCTCCCCGTTACTAGTTCCCTCCTACAATGAGCAGTTCTTC,CASSSPLLVPSYNEQFF
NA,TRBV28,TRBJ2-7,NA,TGTGCCAGCTCCCTGGGGGCTAGCGGAGGCCTGTACGAGCAGTACTTC,CASSLGASGGLYEQYF
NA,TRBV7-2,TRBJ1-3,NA,TGTGCCAGCAGTCCAGATTTTCGGGCCTACACCATATATTTT,CASSPDFRAYTIYF
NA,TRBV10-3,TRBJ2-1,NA,TGTGCCATCAGTGATGAACGGGACGGCGAGCAGTTCTTC,CAISDERDGEQFF
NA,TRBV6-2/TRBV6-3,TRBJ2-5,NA,TGTGCCAGCACCCACCGCCGTGGAGGAGAGACCCAGTACTTC,CASTHRRGGETQYF
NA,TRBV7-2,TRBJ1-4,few,TGTGCCAGCAGCCCTCGACAGGCAACTAATGAAAAACTGTTTTTT,CASSPRQATNEKLFF
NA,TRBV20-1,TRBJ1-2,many,TGCAGTGCTAGAGAGCCGGGCTATGGCTACACCTTC,CSAREPGYGYTF
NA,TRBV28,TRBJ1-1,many,TGTGCCACCCCGGGCGATGGTGGGACTGAAGCTTTCTTT,CATPGDGGTEAFF
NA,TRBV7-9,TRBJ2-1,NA,TGTGCCAGCAGCCCCCGGAGGGGGGGAGCGGGCTACAATGAGCAGTTCTTC,CASSPRRGGAGYNEQFF
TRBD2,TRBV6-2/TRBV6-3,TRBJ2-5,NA,TGTGCCAGCAGTCCCCGGACTAGCGGGAGGGCCGGTCCCCAAGAGACCCAGTACTTC,CASSPRTSGRAGPQETQYF
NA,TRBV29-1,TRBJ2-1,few,TGCAGCATAATACCGCGGACACGGAACAATGAGCAGTTCTTC,CSIIPRTRNNEQFF
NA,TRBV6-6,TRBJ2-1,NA,TGTGCCAGCAGCATCGAGCGGAGATACAATGAGCAGTTCTTC,CASSIERRYNEQFF
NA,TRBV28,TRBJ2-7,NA,TGTGCCAGCAGTTTTAACGGAGGCAGGGGCTACGAGCAGTACTTC,CASSFNGGRGYEQYF
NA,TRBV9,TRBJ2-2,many,TGTGCCAGCAGCGCCGCTAGGAACACCGGGGAGCTGTTTTTT,CASSAARNTGELFF
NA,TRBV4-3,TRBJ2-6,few,TGCGCCAGCAGCCAGGCGGAACGAGGTGGGGCCAACGTCCTGACTTTC,CASSQAERGGANVLTF
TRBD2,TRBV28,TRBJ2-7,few,TGTGCCACCCAGGCCCCGGGGGGGAACTACGAGCAGTACTTC,CATQAPGGNYEQYF
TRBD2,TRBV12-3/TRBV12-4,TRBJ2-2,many,TGTGCCAGCAGTTTTCTAGCGGGAGTCCCCGGGGAGCTGTTTTTT,CASSFLAGVPGELFF
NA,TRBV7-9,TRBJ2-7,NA,TGTGCCAGCAGCCCCACGGCAGGCTCCTACGAGCAGTACTTC,CASSPTAGSYEQYF
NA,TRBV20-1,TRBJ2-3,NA,TGCAGTGCAAGGACAGATACGCAGTATTTT,CSARTDTQYF